The 30 T cell receptor beta chains in this list originate from one sample, sequenced in a study of T cells in Graves' hyperthyroidism and ophthalmopathy. There were TCR beta CDR3 regions amplified from RNA transcripts. During a first-round RT-PCR of the TCR CDR3, the HTBI primer set was used. TCRdb ran MiXCR on the multiplex PCR reads and lists one entry per CDR3 protein. The sample holds hundreds of thousands of distinct CDR3 sequences, over 15% seen once. Sequencing used blood. The receptors shown here come from a woman between 18 and 29 years old with Graves' ophthalmopathy.

CDR3 residues: CAISELESYEQYF. The DNA for the CDR3 is TGTGCCATCAGTGAATTGGAGTCCTACGAGCAGTACTTC. J is TRBJ2-7 and V is TRBV10-3; D remains ambiguous. CDR1 ENHRY and CDR2 SYGVKD come from the germline V gene. V gave up 3 bases and J gave up 1 base, with 7 bases separating them. The CDR3 length is 13 residues.

About this clonotype itself: A junction end diverges from the germline sequence, so it may reflect a read error. The chain combines TRBV7-3 with TRBJ1-1; D might be TRBD1 (5 bases). Germline lookup yields CDR1 SGHTA and CDR2 FQGTGA. The CDR3 extends over 13 amino acids. As DNA, the CDR3 is TGTGCCAGCAGCCCGGGACCCAACACTGAAGCTCTCTTT. Protein product: CASSPGPNTEALF.

The V call is TRBV24-1, the J call TRBJ1-2; TRBD1 aligns across 8 bases. V shed 3 bases and J 7 bases; nucleotides not matched to a gene: 12. The CDR3 contains 16 residues. Germline CDR1 KGHDR, CDR2 SFDVKD. CDR3 DNA: TGTGCCACCAGTGATGCCCGGACAGGGCAGTACCCTGGCTACACCTTC. This translates into CATSDARTGQYPGYTF.

This clonotype was counted a few times. With a much larger clone just one base away, this may be a read error. The rearrangement joins TRBV6-1 to TRBJ2-3, with TRBD2 identical over 8 bases. Trimming cost V 2 bases and J 4 bases; bases outside gene matches: 11. Looked up from germline, CDR1 is MNHNS and CDR2 is SASEGT. This CDR3 has 17 residues. The CDR3 DNA reads TGTGCCAGCAGTGAAAGAATCCGGCGGGGGGTTGCAGATACGCAGTATTTT. Translated, it gives CASSERIRRGVADTQYF.

The chain combines TRBV4-2 with TRBJ1-1, with a possible D match to TRBD1 (5 bases). With 1 base removed from V and 3 bases from J, the gap between germline ends came to 9 bases. Per the germline V gene, CDR1 is LGHNA and CDR2 is YNFKEQ. The CDR3 loop spans 14 amino acids. The CDR3 nucleotides are TGTGCCAGCAGCCAAGTAGAAGGGGACACTGAAGCTTTCTTT. Its translation: CASSQVEGDTEAFF.

This clonotype was counted many times. This chain links TRBV2 with TRBJ2-3; no definite D call. The CDR3 is 13 amino acids. The germline V and J ends were trimmed by 8 bases and 0 bases, with 9 bases remaining between them. Germline CDR1 reads SNHLY; CDR2 reads FYNNEI. As DNA, the CDR3 is TGTGCCAGCCGGACCTCTAGCACAGATACGCAGTATTTT. This gives the protein CASRTSSTDTQYF.

The rearrangement joins TRBV9 to TRBJ1-5; D unclear. CDR3 length equals 18 residues. V lost 0 bases, J lost 1 base, and 17 bases lay in between. The V gene's germline CDR1 is SGDLS and CDR2 YYNGEE. The CDR3 DNA sequence: TGTGCCAGCAGCGTAGAAGGCACCCTAGCGGGGAGCAATCAGCCCCAGCATTTT. It specifies CASSVEGTLAGSNQPQHF.

The J gene is TRBJ2-7, the V gene TRBV11-2; D unresolved. This CDR3 contains 11 residues. V was cut by 5 bases and J by 5 bases, with 7 bases left in between. Germline V CDR1 and CDR2: SGHAT, FQNNGV. This CDR3 is CASSHIDEQYF. CDR3 coding DNA: TGTGCCAGCAGCCACATTGACGAGCAGTACTTC. Filled out from reference TRBV11-2 and TRBJ2-7, the complete variable domain reads EAGVAQSPRYKIIEKRQSVAFWCNPISGHATLYWYQQILGQGPKLLIQFQNNGVVDDSQLPKDRFSAERLKGVDSTLKIQPAKLEDSAVYLCASSHIDEQYFGPGTRLTVT.

The chain has TRBV7-9 and TRBJ2-2, with a weak D call TRBD1 (6 bases). Germline V gene data show CDR1 as SEHNR and CDR2 as FQNEAQ (reference sequence). V was trimmed by 3 bases and J by 2 bases, leaving 16 bases between them. The CDR3 length is 17 residues. CDR3 sequence (DNA): TGTGCCAGCAGCTTGGGGGCCGAACTCTTAAACACCGGGGAGCTGTTTTTT. Protein sequence: CASSLGAELLNTGELFF.

This clonotype was seen repeatedly, ten times or more. The chain is built from TRBV20-1 and TRBJ2-3; TRBD2 matches 9 bases. Germline CDR1 and CDR2: DFQATT and SNEGSKA (reference sequence). The CDR3 totals 14 residues. With V trimmed by 4 bases and J by 1 base, 3 bases remained unmatched. CDR3 sequence reads: CSATRLAGTDTQYF. DNA for the CDR3: TGCAGTGCTACCCGACTAGCGGGCACAGATACGCAGTATTTT.

This clonotype was counted a few times. CDR3 protein: CATSDSRDQDSNQPQHF. Written as DNA, the CDR3 is TGTGCCACCAGTGATTCCCGGGACCAAGATAGCAATCAGCCCCAGCATTTT. The V and J genes are TRBV24-1 and TRBJ1-5, with D tentatively TRBD1 (5 bases). With 2 bases removed from V and 0 bases from J, the gap between germline ends came to 13 bases. Germline values: CDR1 KGHDR, CDR2 SFDVKD. The CDR3 contains 17 residues.

This clonotype was counted only a few times. The gene calls are TRBV5-1 and TRBJ2-5; possible D gene TRBD1, 6 bases. V lost 4 bases and J lost 4, with 11 bases in between. The CDR3 has 13 amino acids. Per the germline V gene, CDR1 is SGHRS and CDR2 is YFSETQ. This CDR3 reads CASSALGAETQYF. The CDR3 nucleotides are TGCGCCAGCAGCGCTCTGGGGGCAGAGACCCAGTACTTC.

At least ten counts were recorded for this clonotype. V gene TRBV7-2 combines with J gene TRBJ2-7; a weak D match, TRBD2 (6 bases). CDR1 and CDR2 from the germline V gene are SGHTA and FQGNSA. The CDR3 covers 18 residues. Deletions cut 2 bases from V and 7 bases from J, with 27 bases between. CDR3 residues: CASSLFSRMRGGMREQYF. DNA for the CDR3: TGTGCCAGCAGCTTATTTTCCCGAATGAGGGGAGGCATGAGGGAGCAGTACTTC.

The chain joins TRBV6-2 or TRBV6-3 to TRBJ1-6; D is perhaps TRBD1 (6 bases). The CDR3 consists of 14 residues. Germline V gene data show CDR1 as MNHEY and CDR2 as SVGEGT. Trimming took 7 bases from V and 10 from J, leaving 17 bases between them. CDR3 amino acids: CASTNEGGGSPLHF. The CDR3 DNA is TGTGCCAGCACCAACGAGGGGGGAGGGTCACCCCTCCACTTT.

For this clonotype: At one end the junction does not follow the germline gene, possibly because of a read error. The V gene is TRBV2, the J gene TRBJ2-7, with D possibly being TRBD1 (8 bases). The germline V gene has CDR1 SNHLY and CDR2 FYNNEI. CDR3 length: 13 amino acids. This CDR3 reads CDSMDREGYEQYF. CDR3 in DNA: TGTGACAGCATGGACAGGGAGGGGTACGAGCAGTACTTC. Full variable domain (missing parts from reference TRBV2 and TRBJ2-7): EPEVTQTPSHQVTQMGQEVILRCVPISNHLYFYWYRQILGQKVEFLVSFYNNEISEKSEIFDDQFSVERPDGSNFTLKIRSTKLEDSAMYFCDSMDREGYEQYFGPGTRLTVT.

This clonotype was counted a few times. The J gene is TRBJ2-7, the V gene TRBV7-8; D is perhaps TRBD1 (5 bases). The germline V gene encodes CDR1 SGHVS and CDR2 FQNEAQ. This CDR3 contains 18 residues. Trimming took 4 bases from V and 5 from J, leaving 27 bases between them. The CDR3 region has the DNA TGTGCCAGCAGCTCCCGAATTGGGTCAGGGCCGTTCTCGGACGAGCAGTACTTC. Its protein product is CASSSRIGSGPFSDEQYF.

The chain carries TRBV20-1 and TRBJ1-5; 9 bases fit TRBD1. Germline V gene data show CDR1 as DFQATT and CDR2 as SNEGSKA (reference sequence). The CDR3 spans 15 residues. The V and J ends lost 5 bases and 1 base, in that order; junction bases with no gene match: 6. CDR3 sequence (DNA): TGCAGTGCTTACGGGACAGGGTCGAGCAATCAGCCCCAGCATTTT. Translation: CSAYGTGSSNQPQHF.

A word on this clonotype: Since a much larger clone is just one base distant, this may be a read error. The CDR3 loop reads CSAREAPEDEQYF. CDR3 in DNA: TGCAGTGCTAGAGAGGCCCCCGAAGATGAGCAGTACTTC. V is TRBV20-1 and J is TRBJ2-7; no definite D call. The germline V gene encodes CDR1 DFQATT and CDR2 SNEGSKA (reference sequence). The CDR3 totals 13 residues. V lost 0 bases and J lost 7, with 13 bases in between.

This clonotype was observed many times. The chain couples TRBV7-8 to TRBJ1-5, with a tentative D call TRBD1 (5 bases). V was trimmed by 2 bases and J by 4 bases, leaving 15 bases between them. The CDR3 spans 16 residues. Germline lookup yields CDR1 SGHVS and CDR2 FQNEAQ. Here the CDR3 DNA reads TGTGCCAGCAGCTTAAGCACAGGCGGACTGAATCAGCCCCAGCATTTT. Its translation: CASSLSTGGLNQPQHF.

Many counts were recorded for this clonotype. The CDR3 loop is CASSRDGQTYNEQFF. Here the CDR3 DNA reads TGTGCCAGCAGTAGAGATGGACAGACCTACAATGAGCAGTTCTTC. The V gene is TRBV12-3 or TRBV12-4, the J gene TRBJ2-1, with D possibly being TRBD1 (6 bases). The CDR3 consists of 15 residues. V lost 5 bases and J lost 2, with 13 bases in between.

This clonotype was detected many times. This chain joins TRBV2 and TRBJ2-1, with 7 bases matching TRBD1. Germline V gene sequence: CDR1 SNHLY, CDR2 FYNNEI. V lost 6 bases to trimming and J lost 4 bases; unmatched junction nucleotides: 9. The CDR3 loop spans 15 amino acids. The CDR3 coding sequence is TGTGCCAGCAGAAGGACAGGATGGGGGTACAATGAGCAGTTCTTC. Translating it yields CASRRTGWGYNEQFF. Complete variable domain (other parts from reference TRBV2 and TRBJ2-1): EPEVTQTPSHQVTQMGQEVILRCVPISNHLYFYWYRQILGQKVEFLVSFYNNEISEKSEIFDDQFSVERPDGSNFTLKIRSTKLEDSAMYFCASRRTGWGYNEQFFGPGTRLTVL.

In this sample, this clonotype turned up many times. The chain uses TRBV27 and TRBJ1-6; D gene unclear. Germline CDR1 reads MNHEY; CDR2 reads SMNVEV (reference sequence). Between the trimmed V and J ends, which lost 5 bases and 2 bases, there was a span of 16 bases. The CDR3 totals 17 residues. The CDR3 sequence is CASSPLEDWAYNSPLHF. The CDR3 coding sequence is TGTGCCAGCAGTCCTTTAGAAGACTGGGCCTATAATTCACCCCTCCACTTT.

This clonotype was seen ten or more times. This chain joins TRBV11-3 and TRBJ2-1, with 8 bases aligning to TRBD2. V lost 3 bases to trimming and J lost 7 bases; unmatched junction nucleotides: 8. CDR1 is SGHNT, CDR2 YENEEA, per germline. CDR3 length: 15 residues. The CDR3 here is CASSFRGGSGNEQFF. The CDR3 DNA reads TGTGCCAGCAGCTTTCGCGGGGGGTCAGGTAATGAGCAGTTCTTC.

This clonotype has at least ten counts. The rearrangement uses TRBV11-2 and TRBJ1-1; no definite D call. Germline CDR1 reads SGHAT; CDR2 reads FQNNGV. This CDR3 has 15 residues. V lost 0 bases and J 0 bases, leaving 8 bases between the germline ends. CDR3 sequence (DNA): TGTGCCAGCAGCTTAGATGGGCGGCTGAACACTGAAGCTTTCTTT. Residues: CASSLDGRLNTEAFF.

There are many counts of this clonotype. This chain joins TRBV7-2 and TRBJ2-4; D is ambiguous. The V and J ends lost 1 base and 0 bases respectively, with 10 bases between them. The germline V gene has CDR1 SGHTA and CDR2 FQGNSA. The CDR3 extends over 16 amino acids. CDR3 region: CASSLVGPLAKNIQYF. Here the CDR3 DNA reads TGTGCCAGCAGCTTAGTAGGGCCTTTAGCCAAAAACATTCAGTACTTC.

This clonotype has just a few counts. CDR3 region: CASSPVVGGAGGETQYF. CDR3 nucleotides: TGTGCCAGCAGCCCCGTCGTCGGGGGGGCCGGAGGAGAGACCCAGTACTTC. The V and J genes are TRBV5-4 and TRBJ2-5; 8 bases match TRBD2. The CDR3 runs 17 residues. V trimming: 4 bases; J trimming: 4 bases; junction bases outside the gene matches: 15. Germline V lookup: CDR1 SGHNT, CDR2 YYREEE (reference sequence).

This sequence joins TRBV29-1 and TRBJ2-1; 7 nucleotides match TRBD1. The CDR3 contains 13 residues. J lost 4 bases, V lost 6 bases, and 6 bases had no gene match. Germline assignment: CDR1 SQVTM and CDR2 ANQGSEA. This CDR3 reads CSVGQLDYNEQFF. As DNA, the CDR3 is TGCAGCGTGGGACAGTTGGATTACAATGAGCAGTTCTTC.

This clonotype turned up a few times. This sequence joins TRBV20-1 and TRBJ2-2; D is perhaps TRBD1 (5 bases). This CDR3 contains 12 residues. The germline gives CDR1 DFQATT, CDR2 SNEGSKA (reference sequence). The V end was cut by 4 bases, the J end by 6 bases, with 9 bases between. The CDR3 DNA is TGCAGTGCTAAAAGGGGTGCCGGGGAGCTGTTTTTT. This sequence encodes CSAKRGAGELFF.

This clonotype was seen a few times. This rearrangement joins TRBV15 to TRBJ1-1; D perhaps matches TRBD1 (5 bases). V lost 1 base, J lost 7 bases, and 7 bases lay in between. Germline loops: CDR1 LNHNV, CDR2 YYDKDF (reference sequence). The CDR3 has 12 amino acids. The CDR3 DNA follows: TGTGCCACCAGCAGAGGGGACGGTGAAGCTTTCTTT. It is translated as CATSRGDGEAFF.

Many counts were recorded for this clonotype. The J gene is TRBJ2-5, the V gene TRBV28; 9 nucleotides align to TRBD2. Looked up from germline, CDR1 is MDHEN and CDR2 is SYDVKM. The CDR3 runs 15 residues. V gave up 3 bases and J gave up 5 bases; unmatched junction bases: 7. CDR3 in amino acids: CASSFRAGGYETQYF. The CDR3 nucleotides are TGTGCCAGCAGTTTTAGAGCGGGAGGTTATGAGACCCAGTACTTC.